This record looks at one TCR beta chain sequence and its context. No antigen is known for it. V lost 4 bases to trimming and J lost 2 bases, with 6 bases between them. Germline V CDR1 and CDR2: MGHDK, SYGVNS. The CDR3 length is 13 residues. The data derive from a study of T cells in localized non-small cell lung cancer. Whole-study results and caveats: Median detection of top 100 tumor clones in adjacent lung was 57 clones. Without multi-region sequencing, intratumor heterogeneity could not be excluded. Adjacent uninvolved lung had the highest clonality, suggesting focused antigen responses. Elevated circulating T cell density in blood was associated with longer overall survival.

The assay was immunoSEQ multiplex PCR, and TCRdb's table has in-frame clones only and misses some. The data hold about 23,000 clones, with roughly 87% observed a single time. The V and J genes are TRBV25-1 and TRBJ1-5, with D uncertain. The sequence was obtained from a male donor aged 60 or older with stage I squamous cell lung carcinoma. The specimen comprised peripheral blood, sampled before any cancer treatment. This chain's CDR3 is CASSGGGNQPQHF. The DNA of the CDR3 is TGTGCCAGCAGTGGTGGCGGCAATCAGCCCCAGCATTTT.